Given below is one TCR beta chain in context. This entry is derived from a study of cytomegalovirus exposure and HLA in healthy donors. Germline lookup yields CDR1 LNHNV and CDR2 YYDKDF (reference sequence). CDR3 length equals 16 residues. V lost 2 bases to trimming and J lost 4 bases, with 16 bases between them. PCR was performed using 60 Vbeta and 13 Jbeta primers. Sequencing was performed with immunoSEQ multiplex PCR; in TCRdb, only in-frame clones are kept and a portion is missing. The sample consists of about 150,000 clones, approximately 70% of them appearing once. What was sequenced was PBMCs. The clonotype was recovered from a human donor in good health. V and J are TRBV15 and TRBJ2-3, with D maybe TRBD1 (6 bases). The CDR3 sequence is CATSRSYARGADTQYF. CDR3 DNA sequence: TGTGCCACCAGCAGATCATACGCCAGGGGCGCAGATACGCAGTATTTT. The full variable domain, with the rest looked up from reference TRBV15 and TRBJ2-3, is DAMVIQNPRYQVTQFGKPVTLSCSQTLNHNVMYWYQQKSSQAPKLLFHYYDKDFNNEADTPDNFQSRRPNTSFCFLDIRSPGLGDTAMYLCATSRSYARGADTQYFGPGTRLTVL.